Shown below are 19 T cell receptor beta chains from a single sample sequenced in a study of shared clonotypes between healthy human individuals (TCRdb year 2020). Preparation of the library involved the immunoSEQ multiplex PCR assay. This immuneACCESS table, as held by TCRdb, lists in-frame sequences with V and J called but not all clones. Of the missing ones, under half trace to an unresolved V gene in checked studies; the others have no known cause. The sample table holds just over 2,000,000 clones, of which 85% to 95% were seen once. Around 0.13% of the sample goes to the ten largest clones. The sequenced material came from naive CD4+ T cells sorted from blood. The cell subset or site tag for this specimen amounts to: CD45RA+ positively selected. These receptors were taken from a man aged 18 to 29 in good health.

On this clone: The identical CDR3 is also encoded by other nucleotide sequences in the sample. V gene TRBV7-2 combines with J gene TRBJ1-1, with D perhaps matching TRBD1 (6 bases). The CDR3 consists of 13 residues. Germline values: CDR1 SGHTA, CDR2 FQGNSA. The ends were cut back, 4 bases at V and 4 bases at J, with 10 bases in the middle. The DNA of the CDR3 is TGTGCCAGCAGCTCACAGGGAGGCACTGAAGCTTTCTTT. Protein product: CASSSQGGTEAFF.

The V and J genes are TRBV6-1 and TRBJ1-3, with a tentative D call TRBD1 (6 bases). This CDR3 has 14 residues. The V gene lost 7 bases and the J gene lost 5 bases, with 15 bases spanning the gap. Germline CDR1 MNHNS, CDR2 SASEGT. The CDR3: CASTDTGPRNTIYF. The CDR3 bases are TGTGCCAGCACAGACACAGGGCCGCGAAACACCATATATTTT.

A single count supports this clone. V gene TRBV5-6 combines with J gene TRBJ2-1; the D call may be TRBD1 or TRBD2 (5 bases each). The V gene's germline CDR1 is SGHDT and CDR2 YYEEEE. CDR3 length: 12 amino acids. V dropped 1 base and J dropped 9 bases, with 8 bases sitting between them. As DNA, the CDR3 is TGTGCCAGCAGCTTGTACGGGACTGAGCAGTTCTTC. Amino acids: CASSLYGTEQFF.

The gene calls are TRBV9 and TRBJ2-1; 8 bases fit TRBD2. Germline V gene lookup returns CDR1 SGDLS and CDR2 YYNGEE. Losses at the gene ends were 0 bases for V and 8 bases for J; bases not matched to a gene: 13. The CDR3 consists of 17 residues. CDR3 amino acids: CASSVVFDGLAGDEQFF. The DNA for the CDR3 is TGTGCCAGCAGCGTAGTTTTTGACGGTCTAGCGGGCGATGAGCAGTTCTTC. The entire variable domain, with the rest obtained from reference TRBV9 and TRBJ2-1, is as follows: DSGVTQTPKHLITATGQRVTLRCSPRSGDLSVYWYQQSLDQGLQFLIQYYNGEERAKGNILERFSAQQFPDLHSELNLSSLELGDSALYFCASSVVFDGLAGDEQFFGPGTRLTVL.

The chain carries TRBV6-6 and TRBJ2-7; D is tentatively TRBD1 or TRBD2 (7 bases each). The ends were cut back, 7 bases at V and 4 bases at J, with 14 bases in the middle. The CDR3 contains 13 residues. CDR1 MNHNY and CDR2 SVGAGI come from the germline V gene (reference sequence). The CDR3 loop is CASNQGGAYEQYF. CDR3 nucleotide sequence: TGTGCCAGCAATCAGGGGGGGGCTTACGAGCAGTACTTC.

This clone was counted once. The chain has TRBV7-2 and TRBJ2-7; D perhaps matches TRBD1 (6 bases). Germline V gene data show CDR1 as SGHTA and CDR2 as FQGNSA. Trimming took off 5 bases at V and 5 bases at J, with 16 bases between the two ends. The CDR3 is 14 residues long. The DNA for the CDR3 is TGTGCCAGCAGCGCCCACAGGGAAGGGAACGAGCAGTACTTC. It translates to CASSAHREGNEQYF.

The rearrangement uses TRBV10-3 and TRBJ2-2; D gene ambiguous. Germline V lookup: CDR1 ENHRY, CDR2 SYGVKD. Between the trimmed V and J ends, which lost 7 bases and 8 bases, there was a span of 8 bases. The CDR3 is 11 residues long. The CDR3 spells CAIKGTGELFF. The CDR3, as DNA: TGTGCCATCAAGGGAACTGGGGAGCTGTTTTTT.

The chain combines TRBV6-5 with TRBJ1-4; possibly TRBD1 for D (5 bases). Deletions cut 5 bases from V and 2 bases from J, with 12 bases between. There are 15 residues in the CDR3. CDR1 MNHEY and CDR2 SVGAGI come from the germline V gene. CDR3 nucleotide sequence: TGTGCCAGCAGTGGGGGAGGGACTACTAATGAAAAACTGTTTTTT. This gives the protein CASSGGGTTNEKLFF.

The chain links TRBV4-1 to TRBJ1-5, with 7 bases matching TRBD1. Trimming at V came to 8 bases and at J to 0 bases, leaving 4 bases not matched to a gene. This CDR3 has 14 residues. Germline values: CDR1 MGHRA, CDR2 YSYEKL. For the CDR3, the DNA is TGCGCCAGCTCGACAGGGTATAGCAATCAGCCCCAGCATTTT. Amino acid sequence: CASSTGYSNQPQHF.

The chain links TRBV7-2 to TRBJ1-5; D possibly corresponds to TRBD1 (5 bases). This CDR3 is 15 amino acids long. The V end was cut by 2 bases, the J end by 4 bases, with 12 bases between. Per germline, CDR1 SGHTA and CDR2 FQGNSA. The CDR3, as DNA: TGTGCCAGCAGCTTATTGCAGGGAACGAATCAGCCCCAGCATTTT. This encodes CASSLLQGTNQPQHF.

Worth noting for this clone: The sample holds other DNA sequences that translate to the same CDR3. The chain couples TRBV29-1 to TRBJ1-1, with no clear D. V gave up 5 bases and J gave up 1 base, with 5 bases separating them. CDR3 length: 11 amino acids. CDR1 SQVTM and CDR2 ANQGSEA come from the germline V gene. The CDR3 sequence: CSVKENTEAFF. The CDR3 DNA is TGCAGCGTTAAGGAGAACACTGAAGCTTTCTTT. Full variable domain (missing parts from reference TRBV29-1 and TRBJ1-1): SAVISQKPSRDICQRGTSLTIQCQVDSQVTMMFWYRQQPGQSLTLIATANQGSEATYESGFVIDKFPISRPNLTFSTLTVSNMSPEDSSIYLCSVKENTEAFFGQGTRLTVV.

The chain joins TRBV19 to TRBJ2-7; 9 bases map to TRBD1. The junction had 12 bases not matched to a gene; V was cut back by 6 bases and J by 0 bases. This CDR3 is 17 amino acids long. The germline CDR1 and CDR2 sequences are LNHDA and SQIVND (reference sequence). This CDR3 reads CASSRFSGQGISYEQYF. As DNA, the CDR3 is TGTGCCAGTAGCCGCTTTTCCGGACAGGGGATCTCCTACGAGCAGTACTTC.

J is TRBJ1-4 and V is TRBV7-9; no firm D call. The CDR3 is 14 amino acids. The V gene's germline CDR1 is SEHNR and CDR2 FQNEAQ (reference sequence). Trimming shortened V by 6 bases and J by 4 bases, and 12 bases separated the two germline ends. The CDR3 region is CASSRRQDNEKLFF. CDR3 bases: TGTGCCAGCAGTCGCAGGCAGGATAATGAAAAACTGTTTTTT.

The CDR3 coding sequence is TGTGCCAGCAGTGTCAACAGGCTGAACACCGGGGAGCTGTTTTTT. Its translation is CASSVNRLNTGELFF. The V gene is TRBV2, the J gene TRBJ2-2; a weak D match, TRBD1 (5 bases). Germline V gene lookup returns CDR1 SNHLY and CDR2 FYNNEI. The CDR3 covers 15 residues. Trimming pared 4 bases from V and 1 base from J, leaving 10 bases between.

This clone was seen a handful of times. The chain links TRBV5-1 to TRBJ2-3, with D hard to call. Between the trimmed V and J ends, which lost 2 bases and 2 bases, there was a span of 9 bases. Germline V gives CDR1 SGHRS, CDR2 YFSETQ. The CDR3 consists of 14 residues. As DNA, the CDR3 is TGCGCCAGCAGCTTTGGCCAGAACACAGATACGCAGTATTTT. Its translation is CASSFGQNTDTQYF.

This chain joins TRBV5-6 and TRBJ2-7, with D maybe TRBD2 (5 bases). This CDR3 has 15 amino acids. V was cut by 3 bases and J by 4 bases, with 17 bases left in between. Germline V gives CDR1 SGHDT, CDR2 YYEEEE. The CDR3 sequence is CASSSQRTGGYEQYF. CDR3 nucleotides: TGTGCCAGCAGCTCCCAACGGACTGGTGGATACGAGCAGTACTTC.

The rearrangement joins TRBV28 to TRBJ2-3; D assignment may be TRBD1 or TRBD2 (5 bases each). Germline-derived CDR1 and CDR2 are MDHEN and SYDVKM. The CDR3 runs to 12 residues. Trimming removed 3 bases at V and 7 bases at J, with 8 bases between. The CDR3 spells CASSFWGYTQYF. The CDR3 bases are TGTGCCAGCAGTTTTTGGGGGTATACGCAGTATTTT.

The chain is built from TRBV4-3 and TRBJ2-1; D not resolved. CDR3 length: 13 residues. Germline V CDR1 and CDR2: LGHNA, YSLEER. The V and J ends lost 2 bases and 6 bases respectively, with 8 bases between them. The CDR3 sequence: CASSQLDRNEQFF. CDR3 sequence (DNA): TGCGCCAGCAGCCAACTAGATCGCAATGAGCAGTTCTTC.

This chain connects TRBV5-6 to TRBJ2-1; 10 bases align to TRBD2. Germline CDR1 SGHDT, CDR2 YYEEEE. There are 19 residues in the CDR3. Trimming took 1 base from V and 5 from J; bases not matched to a gene: 15. CDR3 in DNA: TGTGCCAGCAGCTTGTACTCAGCGGGAGGGAGGGGGTCCCACAATGAGCAGTTCTTC. Protein: CASSLYSAGGRGSHNEQFF.